This entry describes one T cell receptor beta chain. This entry is derived from a study of blood T cell repertoires in COVID-19. V dropped 6 bases and J dropped 4; count of bases not matched to a gene: 5. The CDR3 runs to 13 residues. Study processing details: It was from reference gene primer amplification that nucleated cell counts were estimated. Measured with immunoSEQ multiplex PCR; TCRdb has only the in-frame clones, and not every one. That table supplies the V and J calls and clone size; D and trimming were determined from the DNA. This sample carries 25,000 to 35,000 clones, 85% to 90% of them seen once, and the ten largest clones take approximately 16%.

V and J are TRBV12-3 or TRBV12-4 and TRBJ1-2; TRBD1 matches 7 bases. Sequenced: peripheral blood. The clonotype was recovered from a man at least 80 years old with acute or convalescent COVID-19. CDR3 bases: TGTGCCAGCAGCCAAGACAGGGCCTATGGCTACACCTTC. Residues: CASSQDRAYGYTF.